A single sample gave rise to the 30 T cell receptor beta chains below, sequenced in a study of T cell responses to AZD1222 COVID-19 vaccine. Here immunoSEQ multiplex PCR was the method, and the copy in TCRdb shows in-frame clones only, minus some. The table lists about 130,000 clones, about 91% of them singletons, with 1.5% to 2% in the top ten. Here the sequenced sample was peripheral blood, taken 28 days after the second AZD1222 dose. All receptors come from an adult who received the AZD1222 COVID-19 vaccine.

This sequence joins TRBV7-2 and TRBJ2-5; 8 nucleotides agree with TRBD2. With 5 bases clipped from V and 4 bases from J, the junction kept 9 bases outside the gene matches. The germline CDR1 and CDR2 sequences are SGHTA and FQGNSA. The CDR3 covers 15 residues. The CDR3 loop is CASSPPGGQGETQYF. DNA of the CDR3: TGTGCCAGCAGCCCCCCGGGGGGGCAGGGAGAGACCCAGTACTTC.

V is TRBV15 and J is TRBJ1-1; 7 positions agree with TRBD1. This CDR3 has 15 residues. Germline V gives CDR1 LNHNV, CDR2 YYDKDF (reference sequence). With 3 bases clipped from V and 6 bases from J, the junction kept 10 bases outside the gene matches. In nucleotides, the CDR3 is TGTGCCACCAGCAGCAGGGGGACGGGAGACGCTGAAGCTTTCTTT. Its protein is CATSSRGTGDAEAFF. Combining the CDR3 with reference TRBV15 and TRBJ1-1 gives the whole variable domain DAMVIQNPRYQVTQFGKPVTLSCSQTLNHNVMYWYQQKSSQAPKLLFHYYDKDFNNEADTPDNFQSRRPNTSFCFLDIRSPGLGDTAMYLCATSSRGTGDAEAFFGQGTRLTVV.

The V gene is TRBV3-1 (or the pseudogene TRBV3-2), the J gene TRBJ2-1; 8 bases are a match to TRBD2. The germline CDR1 and CDR2 sequences are LGHDT and YNNKEL (reference sequence). The CDR3 extends over 15 amino acids. V trimming: 3 bases; J trimming: 3 bases; junction bases outside the gene matches: 4. This chain's CDR3 is CASSQAGGLYNEQFF. CDR3 sequence (DNA): TGTGCCAGCAGCCAGGCGGGGGGCCTCTACAATGAGCAGTTCTTC.

The chain uses TRBV10-3 and TRBJ2-3; 7 nucleotides line up with TRBD1. This CDR3 comprises 13 residues. CDR1 is ENHRY, CDR2 SYGVKD, per germline. The V and J ends lost 8 bases and 2 bases, in that order; junction bases with no gene match: 4. CDR3 nucleotide sequence: TGTGCCATCGGGACAGAAACCACAGATACGCAGTATTTT. Its protein product is CAIGTETTDTQYF.

This clone was seen just once. The V gene is TRBV10-3, the J gene TRBJ1-1; D call uncertain. Germline CDR1 ENHRY, CDR2 SYGVKD. With 5 bases removed from V and 5 bases from J, the gap between germline ends came to 9 bases. There are 12 residues in the CDR3. The chain's CDR3 is CAISTSGTEAFF. Written as DNA, the CDR3 is TGTGCCATCAGTACTTCCGGGACTGAAGCTTTCTTT.

This rearrangement joins TRBV18 to TRBJ2-3; D is unresolved. Trimming stripped 1 base from V and 4 bases from J, with 15 bases between. This CDR3 contains 16 residues. The germline gives CDR1 KGHSH, CDR2 LQKENI. CDR3 sequence (DNA): TGTGCCAGCTCACCACGGCACTCGGCGGCCTCAGATACGCAGTATTTT. Translated: CASSPRHSAASDTQYF.

The chain combines TRBV6-6 with TRBJ1-4; D ambiguous. V dropped 4 bases and J dropped 5 bases, with 11 bases sitting between them. The CDR3 contains 14 residues. Germline-derived CDR1 and CDR2 are MNHNY and SVGAGI (reference sequence). The CDR3 is CASSFHGMNEKLFF. The CDR3 DNA is TGTGCCAGCAGTTTCCACGGGATGAATGAAAAACTGTTTTTT.

The V and J genes are TRBV2 and TRBJ1-1; D ambiguous. Between the trimmed V and J ends, which lost 8 bases and 0 bases, there was a span of 10 bases. The germline CDR1 and CDR2 sequences are SNHLY and FYNNEI. The CDR3 covers 13 residues. The CDR3 DNA reads TGTGCCAGCGGGAGAGAAGTGAACACTGAAGCTTTCTTT. Translation gives CASGREVNTEAFF.

This chain links TRBV6-5 with TRBJ1-1, with 9 bases fitting TRBD1. The V segment lost 8 bases and the J segment 8 bases; nucleotides outside the gene matches: 3. Looked up from germline, CDR1 is MNHEY and CDR2 is SVGAGI. There are 11 residues in the CDR3. DNA of the CDR3: TGTGCCAGCCACAGGGGGCGCGAAGCTTTCTTT. Amino acid sequence: CASHRGREAFF.

This chain joins TRBV11-3 and TRBJ1-1, with TRBD1 identical over 11 bases. This CDR3 region has 16 residues. The V gene end was trimmed by 5 bases and the J gene end by 1 base; junction bases not matched to a gene: 6. CDR1 and CDR2 (germline): SGHNT, YENEEA. The CDR3 loop reads CASSRGQGGENTEAFF. The CDR3 DNA reads TGTGCCAGCAGCCGGGGACAGGGGGGAGAGAACACTGAAGCTTTCTTT. The variable domain in full, with the rest retrieved from reference TRBV11-3 and TRBJ1-1, is EAGVVQSPRYKIIEKKQPVAFWCNPISGHNTLYWYLQNLGQGPELLIRYENEEAVDDSQLPKDRFSAERLKGVDSTLKIQPAELGDSAVYLCASSRGQGGENTEAFFGQGTRLTVV.

This rearrangement joins TRBV6-1 to TRBJ1-5, with D uncertain. Trimming shortened V by 3 bases and J by 2 bases, and 2 bases separated the two germline ends. The CDR3 length is 12 residues. Germline V gene sequence: CDR1 MNHNS, CDR2 SASEGT. CDR3 region: CASSDGNQPQHF. In DNA form, the CDR3 reads TGTGCCAGCAGTGACGGCAATCAGCCCCAGCATTTT.

The CDR3, as DNA: TGCAGCGTCTCCTCCGCCCGGGGGGGTCCTGGACGGACCGGGGAGCTGTTTTTT. Translating gives CSVSSARGGPGRTGELFF. J is TRBJ2-2 and V is TRBV29-1, with 8 nucleotides matching TRBD2. The CDR3 length is 18 residues. Germline V gives CDR1 SQVTM, CDR2 ANQGSEA. Unmatched junction bases numbered 20, after V lost 6 bases and J lost 5 bases.

The chain employs TRBV5-4 and TRBJ2-2; tentative D call: TRBD1 (5 bases). The CDR3 covers 15 residues. The germline CDR1 and CDR2 sequences are SGHNT and YYREEE (reference sequence). Trimming shortened V by 0 bases and J by 5 bases, and 11 bases separated the two germline ends. The CDR3 nucleotides read TGTGCCAGCAGCTTGGCCGCAGGGTATACCGGGGAGCTGTTTTTT. This sequence encodes CASSLAAGYTGELFF.

The CDR3 loop reads CASSQDLVDQPQHF. The CDR3 DNA follows: TGTGCCAGCAGCCAAGATTTGGTAGATCAGCCCCAGCATTTT. This chain links TRBV3-1 (or the pseudogene TRBV3-2) with TRBJ1-5; D ambiguous. The CDR3 runs to 14 residues. Germline V lookup: CDR1 LGHDT, CDR2 YNNKEL (reference sequence). V lost 0 bases and J 5 bases, leaving 8 bases between the germline ends.

The chain has TRBV24-1 and TRBJ2-1; unclear D gene. V was pared by 4 bases and J by 10 bases, with 13 bases between. The CDR3 extends over 13 amino acids. Germline V gene sequence: CDR1 KGHDR, CDR2 SFDVKD. CDR3 amino acids: CATSDQANPEQFF. In nucleotides, the CDR3 is TGTGCCACCAGTGACCAAGCGAACCCCGAGCAGTTCTTC.

This chain connects TRBV27 to TRBJ1-1; D is unclear. CDR3 length: 15 amino acids. The germline V and J ends were trimmed by 6 bases and 0 bases, with 14 bases remaining between them. Germline V gene sequence: CDR1 MNHEY, CDR2 SMNVEV (reference sequence). The CDR3 region has the DNA TGTGCCAGCAGCCGCCAGCGTGGCATGAACACTGAAGCTTTCTTT. Amino acid sequence: CASSRQRGMNTEAFF.

J is TRBJ1-4 and V is TRBV7-2, with D possibly TRBD1 on 6 matching bases. The V gene's germline CDR1 is SGHTA and CDR2 FQGNSA. CDR3 length equals 15 residues. V lost 6 bases, J lost 5 bases, and 16 bases lay in between. The CDR3 spells CASRPTGRGNEKLFF. In DNA, the CDR3 is TGTGCCAGCAGACCCACAGGGCGAGGAAATGAAAAACTGTTTTTT.

The chain uses TRBV24-1 and TRBJ2-7, with 9 bases lining up with TRBD1. Germline CDR1 is KGHDR and CDR2 is SFDVKD. J was trimmed by 1 base and V by 0 bases; bases with no gene match: 12. This CDR3 spans 19 amino acids. The CDR3 DNA is TGTGCCACCAGTGATTTGCCCCGAACGGGACAGGGTTGTTCCTACGAGCAGTACGTC. It yields the protein CATSDLPRTGQGCSYEQYV.

The chain recombines TRBV4-2 with TRBJ2-1, with a possible D match to TRBD2 (6 bases). Trimming took off 0 bases at V and 1 base at J, with 13 bases between the two ends. CDR3 size: 17 residues. The germline V gene encodes CDR1 LGHNA and CDR2 YNFKEQ. CDR3 in DNA: TGTGCCAGCAGCCAAGATCGGCGCGGGGTATCCTACAATGAGCAGTTCTTC. This gives the protein CASSQDRRGVSYNEQFF.

The J gene is TRBJ2-1, the V gene TRBV29-1, with D possibly TRBD2 on 6 matching bases. This CDR3 contains 13 residues. Trimming took off 8 bases at V and 4 bases at J, with 15 bases between the two ends. Looked up from germline, CDR1 is SQVTM and CDR2 is ANQGSEA. CDR3 sequence (DNA): TGCAGCCTCTTTGGCGGGGCTTACAATGAGCAGTTCTTC. Protein product: CSLFGGAYNEQFF.

This rearrangement joins TRBV19 to TRBJ1-2, with 8 bases fitting TRBD1. After removal of 5 bases from V and 0 bases from J, the junction contained 5 bases not matched to a gene. The CDR3 runs to 15 residues. Germline lookup yields CDR1 LNHDA and CDR2 SQIVND (reference sequence). CDR3 in DNA: TGTGCCAGTAGTCAACAGGGGGGAGCTAACTATGGCTACACCTTC. Residues: CASSQQGGANYGYTF.

This chain uses TRBV5-1 with TRBJ2-3; TRBD2 aligns across 9 bases. The junction had 4 bases not matched to a gene; V was cut back by 3 bases and J by 2 bases. Germline V gene data show CDR1 as SGHRS and CDR2 as YFSETQ. This CDR3 is built from 15 residues. The CDR3 region is CASSSLAGVTDTQYF. The DNA for the CDR3 is TGCGCCAGCAGCTCTTTAGCGGGAGTCACAGATACGCAGTATTTT. Together with reference TRBV5-1 and TRBJ2-3, the CDR3 gives the full variable domain: KAGVTQTPRYLIKTRGQQVTLSCSPISGHRSVSWYQQTPGQGLQFLFEYFSETQRNKGNFPGRFSGRQFSNSRSEMNVSTLELGDSALYLCASSSLAGVTDTQYFGPGTRLTVL.

This clone was found once. This chain links TRBV28 with TRBJ2-2; D perhaps matches TRBD1 (5 bases). The CDR3 contains 15 residues. The germline V gene has CDR1 MDHEN and CDR2 SYDVKM. V lost 10 bases and J lost 0, with 15 bases in between. The CDR3 loop reads CATSGSDANTGELFF. The DNA for the CDR3 is TGTGCCACCTCAGGGTCAGACGCGAACACCGGGGAGCTGTTTTTT.

The rearrangement uses TRBV20-1 and TRBJ1-2, with TRBD1 identical over 9 bases. The trim removed 6 bases at V and 4 bases at J, leaving 0 bases unmatched. The CDR3 has 11 residues. Germline CDR1 reads DFQATT; CDR2 reads SNEGSKA (reference sequence). CDR3 bases: TGCAGTGCGGGACAGGGCTATGGCTACACCTTC. Its translation: CSAGQGYGYTF.

For the CDR3, the DNA is TGCGCCAGCAGCTTGGCTAGCGGGGGGTCGGATGAGCAGTTCTTC. Its protein is CASSLASGGSDEQFF. The chain recombines TRBV5-1 with TRBJ2-1; TRBD2 matches at 11 bases. This CDR3 has 15 amino acids. The trim removed 0 bases at V and 8 bases at J, leaving 4 bases unmatched. Germline values: CDR1 SGHRS, CDR2 YFSETQ.

The J gene is TRBJ1-1, the V gene TRBV7-9; 8 nucleotides align to TRBD1. The germline V gene encodes CDR1 SEHNR and CDR2 FQNEAQ (reference sequence). This CDR3 has 14 amino acids. Trimming at V came to 5 bases and at J to 5 bases, leaving 7 bases not matched to a gene. The chain's CDR3 is CASSAGDRKTEAFF. In DNA, the CDR3 is TGTGCCAGCAGCGCTGGGGACAGGAAAACTGAAGCTTTCTTT.

V is TRBV11-3 and J is TRBJ1-1, with D possibly matching TRBD1 (5 bases). Germline V gene data show CDR1 as SGHNT and CDR2 as YENEEA. The CDR3 is made up of 15 amino acids. V shed 6 bases and J shed 0 bases, with 14 bases lying between them. This chain's CDR3 is CASRDMTQVNTEAFF. The CDR3 DNA reads as TGTGCCAGCAGGGACATGACACAGGTGAACACTGAAGCTTTCTTT.

This clone was seen only once. The chain is built from TRBV7-2 and TRBJ1-2; D is ambiguous. The CDR3 is made up of 15 amino acids. Germline CDR1 is SGHTA and CDR2 is FQGNSA. V shed 1 base and J shed 7 bases, with 16 bases lying between them. The DNA of the CDR3 is TGTGCCAGCAGCTTAGAATCCACGGCCCTGACTGGCTACACCTTC. Translating gives CASSLESTALTGYTF.

The chain joins TRBV27 to TRBJ2-7; D is unresolved. Germline V gene lookup returns CDR1 MNHEY and CDR2 SMNVEV (reference sequence). V was shortened by 2 bases and J by 0 bases, with 5 bases between the two germline ends. This CDR3 is 13 amino acids long. The CDR3 bases are TGTGCCAGCAGTTTAAAGAGCTCCTACGAGCAGTACGTC. Its translation is CASSLKSSYEQYV.

V and J are TRBV2 and TRBJ1-5, with D perhaps matching TRBD1 (6 bases). V was cut by 6 bases and J by 1 base, with 13 bases left in between. The CDR3 extends over 15 amino acids. The V gene's germline CDR1 is SNHLY and CDR2 FYNNEI. The CDR3 bases are TGTGCCAGCAGCGAGGAGGGGGGAAGCAATCAGCCCCAGCATTTT. The encoded protein is CASSEEGGSNQPQHF.